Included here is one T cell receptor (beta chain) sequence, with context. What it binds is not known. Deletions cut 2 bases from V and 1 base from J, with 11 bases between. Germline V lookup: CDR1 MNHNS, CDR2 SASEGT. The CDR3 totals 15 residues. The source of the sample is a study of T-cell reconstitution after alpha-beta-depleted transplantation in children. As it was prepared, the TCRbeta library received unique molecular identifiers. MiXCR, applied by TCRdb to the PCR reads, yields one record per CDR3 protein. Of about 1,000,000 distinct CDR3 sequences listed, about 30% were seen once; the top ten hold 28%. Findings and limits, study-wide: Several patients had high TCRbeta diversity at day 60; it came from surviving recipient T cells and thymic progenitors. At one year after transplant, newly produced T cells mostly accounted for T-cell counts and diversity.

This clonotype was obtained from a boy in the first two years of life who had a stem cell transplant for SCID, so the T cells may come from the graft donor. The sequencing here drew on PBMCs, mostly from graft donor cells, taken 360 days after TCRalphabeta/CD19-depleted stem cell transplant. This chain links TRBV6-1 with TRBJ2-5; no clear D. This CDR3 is CASSEQKRTQETQYF. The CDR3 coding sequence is TGTGCCAGCAGTGAACAGAAACGGACCCAAGAGACCCAGTACTTC.